The next 21 T cell receptor beta chains were all read from a single sample in a study of monozygotic twins with inflammatory bowel disease. TCRdb re-called the 5' RACE reads and gives one entry per CDR3 protein, without DNA. The repertoire table contains around 370,000 distinct CDR3 sequences. The specimen was blood. The receptors were gathered from a human donor with ulcerative colitis or Crohn's disease, or a healthy co-twin of an affected twin (not recorded which).

This chain links TRBV7-2 with TRBJ2-5. Germline values: CDR1 SGHTA, CDR2 FQGNSA. The length of the CDR3 is 11 residues. CDR3 sequence reads: CASSLTKTHYF.

This chain connects TRBV6-5 to TRBJ2-1; the TCRdb D gene call, TRBD2, has no DNA to confirm it. CDR1 and CDR2 (germline): MNHEY, SVGAGI. The CDR3 contains 13 residues. CDR3 amino acids: CASSYSGLGEQFF.

This rearrangement joins TRBV12-3 or TRBV12-4 to TRBJ2-3; TCRdb proposes TRBD1, but this gene call is untestable without DNA. This CDR3 contains 16 residues. The CDR3 spells CASSPGRGGGTDTQYF.

The chain combines TRBV29-1 with TRBJ1-1; TCRdb indicates TRBD1, and absent DNA this call remains unverified. CDR1 and CDR2 (germline): SQVTM, ANQGSEA. The CDR3 has 16 amino acids. CDR3 residues: CSVRAGWGMANTEAFF.

The rearrangement uses TRBV7-9 and TRBJ1-1; as DNA is missing, the TRBD1 call by TCRdb cannot be tested. This CDR3 comprises 13 residues. In germline, CDR1 is SEHNR, CDR2 FQNEAQ (reference sequence). The CDR3 loop reads CASSATGNTEAFF.

V and J are TRBV20-1 and TRBJ2-7; the D call from TCRdb, TRBD1, cannot be confirmed without DNA. Germline V gene data show CDR1 as DFQATT and CDR2 as SNEGSKA (reference sequence). The CDR3 is 13 residues long. CDR3 residues: CSARVGGSYEQYF.

The rearrangement joins TRBV9 to TRBJ2-3; without DNA, the TCRdb call of TRBD2 cannot be checked. CDR3 length equals 16 residues. Germline V lookup: CDR1 SGDLS, CDR2 YYNGEE. The CDR3 loop reads CASSVRASGGTDTQYF.

This chain's CDR3 is CASSQGLWGRNTEAFF. The chain is built from TRBV3-1 and TRBJ1-1; TCRdb indicates TRBD1, and absent DNA this call remains unverified. The CDR3 length is 16 residues. The V gene's germline CDR1 is LGHDT and CDR2 YNNKEL (reference sequence). Together with reference TRBV3-1 and TRBJ1-1, the CDR3 gives the full variable domain: DTAVSQTPKYLVTQMGNDKSIKCEQNLGHDTMYWYKQDSKKFLKIMFSYNNKELIINETVPNRFSPKSPDKAHLNLHINSLELGDSAVYFCASSQGLWGRNTEAFFGQGTRLTVV.

This chain joins TRBV20-1 and TRBJ2-1. The germline CDR1 and CDR2 sequences are DFQATT and SNEGSKA (reference sequence). This CDR3 contains 16 residues. CDR3 amino acids: CSARTSLGATYNEQFF.

The chain employs TRBV6-2 or TRBV6-3 and TRBJ1-1. The CDR3 is made up of 11 amino acids. The germline CDR1 and CDR2 sequences are MNHEY and SVGEGT. CDR3 region: CASSRSNEAFF.

The genes are TRBV20-1 and TRBJ1-5; TCRdb's D call, TRBD1, is unchecked because there is no DNA. The CDR3 spans 15 residues. The germline gives CDR1 DFQATT, CDR2 SNEGSKA (reference sequence). CDR3 in amino acids: CSASQGGSSNQPQHF.

This chain links TRBV5-6 with TRBJ2-1; TCRdb reports TRBD1, a call that lacks DNA to check it against. Germline CDR1 SGHDT, CDR2 YYEEEE. There are 12 residues in the CDR3. The chain's CDR3 is CASSFGGPEQFF. Full variable domain (outside the CDR3, taken from reference TRBV5-6 and TRBJ2-1): DAGVTQSPTHLIKTRGQQVTLRCSPKSGHDTVSWYQQALGQGPQFIFQYYEEEERQRGNFPDRFSGHQFPNYSSELNVNALLLGDSALYLCASSFGGPEQFFGPGTRLTVL.

The genes are TRBV9 and TRBJ2-2; TCRdb's D call, TRBD1, is unchecked because there is no DNA. There are 20 residues in the CDR3. In germline, CDR1 is SGDLS, CDR2 YYNGEE. The CDR3 protein is CASSGHRDRVDRWNTGELFF.

J is TRBJ1-2 and V is TRBV7-2. CDR3 size: 12 residues. Germline V lookup: CDR1 SGHTA, CDR2 FQGNSA. The CDR3 loop is CASSALYYGYTF.

V is TRBV12-3 or TRBV12-4 and J is TRBJ2-3; there is no DNA to check the TCRdb D call of TRBD1. This CDR3 contains 15 residues. CDR3 sequence: CASSPGQGKTDTQYF.

The chain combines TRBV7-9 with TRBJ1-2. The germline V gene has CDR1 SEHNR and CDR2 FQNEAQ (reference sequence). This CDR3 comprises 12 residues. The CDR3 is CASSLELTGYTF.

The chain is built from TRBV4-3 and TRBJ1-5. The length of the CDR3 is 15 residues. Germline V gene data show CDR1 as LGHNA and CDR2 as YSLEER. The CDR3 protein is CASSQDGQDYQPQHF.

The chain carries TRBV6-5 and TRBJ2-1; TCRdb names TRBD1, which stays unverified in the absence of DNA. This CDR3 is built from 15 residues. The germline V gene encodes CDR1 MNHEY and CDR2 SVGAGI. CDR3 in amino acids: CASSYLGTEYNEQFF.

The chain joins TRBV3-1 to TRBJ2-3; the D call of TRBD1 rests on TCRdb alone, since no DNA is present to check it. This CDR3 contains 16 residues. The germline V gene encodes CDR1 LGHDT and CDR2 YNNKEL (reference sequence). The CDR3 spells CASSQDYRLGGDTQYF.

V gene TRBV12-3 or TRBV12-4 combines with J gene TRBJ1-1; the TCRdb call, TRBD1, lacks DNA for checking. The CDR3 is 17 amino acids. The CDR3 protein is CASTPDGRDRMNTEAFF.

The rearrangement uses TRBV10-3 and TRBJ2-3; the TCRdb call, TRBD1, lacks DNA for checking. This CDR3 contains 14 residues. CDR1 and CDR2 (germline): ENHRY, SYGVKD. The CDR3 region is CAILEGDSTDTQYF.